This paragraph reports one TCR beta chain. Its target antigen remains unknown. The input lacks base qualities; no much larger clone sits a single base away. Reading the germline V gene gives CDR1 MGHRA and CDR2 YSYEKL. The junction carries 14 bases between V and J, which are trimmed by 6 bases and 2 bases respectively. There are 15 amino acids in the CDR3, from cysteine to phenylalanine inclusive. Only the CDR3 portion is preserved as DNA: 45 bases, with reading frame beginning at the first base. The library was produced with the immunoSEQ multiplex PCR assay. The multiplex PCR relied on a mix of 60 forward primers for TCR Vbeta segments and 13 reverse primers for TCR Jbeta segments. Amplification of the CDR3 region of rearranged TCR beta genes was performed with a multiplex PCR assay on genomic DNA. Amplified TCR beta libraries were sequenced as 87-base-pair reads on the Illumina HiSeq System. For the original study's pipeline: A later analysis counted 65 million to 90 million unique TCR beta chains across the roughly 700 repertoires, and some 11 million of these chains were shared by at least two donors. A nearest-neighbor algorithm error-corrected the raw reads and collapsed the reads into unique sequences, merging closely related sequences to remove PCR and sequencing errors. Alignment of CDR3 sequences to IMGT reference sequences was used to assign V, D and J gene segments. For a sequence to be retained, at least a six-nucleotide match to both a V gene segment and a J gene segment was required. Rearrangements were called productive when the CDR3 lacked stop codons and stayed in frame with V and J; all others were non-productive. CDR3 was defined by IMGT convention, running from the second conserved V-encoded cysteine to the conserved J-encoded phenylalanine. Sequences without an unambiguous match to a single V gene segment were excluded from the earlier analysis of about 640 of the donors. An earlier analysis of several hundred of the donors called V segments functional above 56.7% productive rearrangements and segregating when the between-donor standard deviation exceeded 5%. To diagnose cytomegalovirus status from the catalog of TCR beta chain sequences, a statistical classification framework was built. In a later analysis, TCR nucleotide sequences were compared against IMGT/GENE-DB human TR gene sequences so that V and J genes could be assigned. In a later analysis, CDR3 sequences and most-parsimonious VDJ recombination scenarios were assigned using the TCRdist pipeline. In a later analysis, every TCR beta chain was defined by the combination of its CDR3 amino acid sequence and its V-gene family, and reads without a unique V-gene family were dropped. In a later analysis, fewer than 600 highly shared, low-generation-probability nucleotide sequences were removed to address suspected cross-contamination and a sequencing artifact. In a later analysis, a clonal expansion index for each public chain was calculated from normalized within-repertoire ranks of inferred template counts. In a later analysis, generation probabilities were computed using a VDJ recombination model fitted to out-of-frame rearrangements, and the results were checked against IGoR. Hypergeometric tests were used in a later analysis to score TCR-TCR, TCR-HLA and TCR-CMV co-occurrence, with a repertoire-size bias correction applied to the TCR pairs. To estimate false discovery rates, a later analysis permuted the HLA or CMV assignments 20 times. In a later analysis, co-occurring TCRs were grouped with DBSCAN, and TCRdist sequence similarity was added when clustering was performed within HLA-allele-positive subsets. Repertoires with fewer than 30,000 or more than 120,000 public chains, plus five repertoires with anomalous nucleotide sharing, were excluded from co-occurrence clustering. TCRdb took this table from immuneACCESS and kept in-frame rearrangements with V and J called. Such tables lack part of the clones; where checked against another copy, unresolved V genes explain under half of the gap, and the rest is unexplained. The V and J calls and the clone size are those of that table, but D and trimming were determined from the DNA. Present in this sample are around 190,000 clones, roughly 77% of which were seen just once. The ten most abundant clones make up about 3.1% of the sample.

This entry comes from a study of cytomegalovirus exposure and HLA in healthy donors (dated by TCRdb to between 2016 and 2019). Concerning the study at large: An earlier analysis of approximately 590 of the donors reported approximately 290 Gb of sequence data and roughly 100 million unique TCR beta sequences from around 200 million T cells. Roughly 300 gigabases of sequencing data and about 92 million unique TCR sequences made up an early release that covered 500 to 650 HLA-typed donors. The genetic ancestry cluster associated with self-reported Caucasian donors included around 76% of the 300 to 450 genotyped donors. The aim of the study was to test whether cataloging public T cell receptors could identify signatures of past pathogen exposure. The study profiled the T cell repertoires of 666 subjects by immunosequencing and related them to cytomegalovirus serostatus. A separate validation cohort of 100 to 150 different subjects was used in addition to the roughly 670-subject first cohort. To predict cytomegalovirus infection status, the study combined high-throughput TCR immunosequencing, statistical association of individual TCRs with disease status, and machine learning. A later analysis re-examined previously published TCR beta repertoires from roughly 720 donors and added high-resolution HLA genotyping to investigate patterns of TCR occurrence. In the later analysis, no new phenotypic data were used to find candidate immune exposures; instead, reliance was placed on TCR beta sequences and their occurrence across donors. To decide whether each TCR beta V gene segment behaved as functional or pseudogenic, an earlier analysis of 587 of the donors relied on high-throughput TCR beta sequencing. Donor age, sex, ethnicity and CMV serostatus were compiled alongside the repertoire data. In a later genetic analysis, genome-wide SNP genotypes for about three fifths of the 666 donors were used, and that subset was treated as a discovery cohort. Every discovery cohort repertoire had been produced on one sequencing platform. Both class I and class II loci were covered by HLA typing, at four-digit resolution. Typing coverage differed by locus: A, B, C, DRB1 and DQB1 were typed in roughly 629-630 donors, DQA1 in 500 to 550, DPA1 in 600 to 610, and DPB1 in just under 480. About 5 DR-DQ haplotypes were handled as single units for association and clustering, since linkage in the cohort was strong. Among some 410 genotyped donors of the cohort, an average of approximately 250,000 unique TCR beta nucleotide sequences were sequenced per donor, roughly 20% of them non-productive.

General study outcomes and caveats: In a later analysis, the rate of TCR association differed among HLA loci, with DRB1 alleles having the most associated TCRs and HLA-C alleles having the fewest. This cohort had only TCR beta chains sequenced, and the lack of alpha or paired-chain data limited which features could be detected. In a later genetic analysis, a missense DCLRE1C variant was associated with V-gene and J-gene trimming of TCR beta chains, and the association was replicated in an independent cohort. A later analysis associated about 17,000 TCR beta sequences with specific HLA alleles at a false discovery rate of 0.05. The study listed 150 to 200 TCR beta chains as associated with cytomegalovirus. HLA typing was unavailable for some donors at each locus, so association tests used only the typed subset. The earlier analysis of almost 600 of the donors excluded about 16 rarely observed V segments, including chromosome 9 orphons, because counts were too low. Compared with the roughly 670-donor mean, donors in an Asian-associated ancestry cluster had fewer N-insertions in productive TCRs, according to a later genetic analysis. The only immune exposure information available for the cohort was CMV serostatus. A later analysis found that most CMV-associated TCR beta chains appeared HLA-restricted, with HLA associations seemingly driven largely by CMV exposure. Some IMGT-functional V segments, including TRBV6-2 and TRBV6-3, could not be told apart with the 87-base-pair reads, so those segments were excluded. The presence/absence analyses assumed that sequencing depth was roughly uniform across donors, and that assumption may not be true. Linkage disequilibrium might explain the correlated functional status among segregating V segments, but an unknown experimental factor could not be ruled out. Cytomegalovirus status was reported to be diagnosed by the classifier with high specificity and sensitivity in both the original and validation cohorts. Broadly in line with IMGT annotations, most TCR beta V segments showed up in productive rearrangements about 87% or about 30% of the time in an earlier analysis of several hundred of the donors. The authors suggested that the approach could potentially be extended to other disease states and immunological phenotypes. In a later analysis, HLA-associated TCR beta chains were found to be more clonally expanded and to have lower generation probabilities than equally common non-associated chains. A cluster of highly shared sequence variants was judged likely to be a technical artifact of the sequencing pipeline. A further reported finding was that TCR beta sequences accurately predicted the HLA-A and HLA-B alleles for most subjects in the first cohort. A few of the identified cytomegalovirus-associated TCR beta chains were confirmed in vitro to be specific for cytomegalovirus antigens. Across donors, most TCR sequences were observed very rarely, whereas some public TCRs were present in many individuals. Several of the top co-occurrence clusters appeared to be linked to parvovirus B19, influenza, CMV and Epstein-Barr virus, according to a later analysis. Assigning TCR associations to individual alleles was difficult when HLA alleles, especially DR and DQ, strongly co-occurred.

The cohort consisted of hundreds of healthy bone marrow donors. Cohort members were all nominally healthy when sampled, although unrecorded immune exposures were likely present. The donor was CMV seropositive and was included in the group of some 290 seropositive cohort members. Each donor provided a peripheral blood sample, and peripheral blood mononuclear cells were used for TCR beta sequencing. Genomic DNA was extracted from the blood cell samples with the Qiagen DNeasy Blood Extraction Kit. Sample: PBMCs. The chain is assembled from TRBV4-1 and TRBJ2-1; the D gene is possibly TRBD2, with 5 bases matching. The origin of this receptor is a woman between 25 and 40 years old in good health and CMV-seropositive. The bases are TGCGCCAGCAGTCCCCGGGCGGGCACCTACAATGAGCAGTTCTTC. Its protein product is CASSPRAGTYNEQFF.